The 23 T cell receptor beta chains presented below share a single source sample, sequenced in a study of yellow fever vaccine responses in identical twins. TCRdb re-analysed the RT-PCR reads in MiXCR, keeping a single row per CDR3 protein. The repertoire holds about 21,000 distinct CDR3 sequences, with under 85% as singletons. Sequenced material: T cells from blood (PBMCs), unsorted or a sorted subset (not recorded which), taken before or after yellow fever vaccination (not recorded which). The receptors originated from a woman aged 18-30 years who received the yellow fever vaccine.

The rearrangement joins TRBV10-3 to TRBJ1-1, with 8 bases aligning to TRBD1. J was trimmed by 1 base and V by 6 bases; bases with no gene match: 4. Per the germline V gene, CDR1 is ENHRY and CDR2 is SYGVKD. CDR3 length: 14 residues. This CDR3 is CAIRDRERNTEAFF. The CDR3 region has the DNA TGTGCCATCAGGGACAGGGAGAGGAACACTGAAGCTTTCTTT.

The V and J genes are TRBV7-6 and TRBJ1-2, with D perhaps TRBD1 (5 bases). Trimming removed 3 bases at V and 13 bases at J, with 15 bases between. In germline, CDR1 is SGHVS, CDR2 FNYEAQ. This CDR3 is built from 12 residues. In DNA, the CDR3 is TGTGCCAGCAGCTTGGGTCGGGGCCTGGGCACCTTC. It is translated as CASSLGRGLGTF.

The rearrangement links TRBV14 to TRBJ2-1; D perhaps matches TRBD1 (5 bases). Deletions cut 1 base from V and 3 bases from J, with 7 bases between. Germline lookup yields CDR1 SGHDN and CDR2 FVKESK. The CDR3 runs to 14 residues. The DNA of the CDR3 is TGTGCCAGCAGCCAAGGACAGCTCTACAATGAGCAGTTCTTC. It translates to CASSQGQLYNEQFF.

The chain recombines TRBV6-5 with TRBJ1-2; TRBD1 is a possible D gene (6 bases). Trimming left V 4 bases short and J 3 bases short, with 15 bases between. CDR3 length: 15 residues. In germline, CDR1 is MNHEY, CDR2 SVGAGI. CDR3 in amino acids: CASSFSTGEHYGYTF. CDR3 bases: TGTGCCAGCAGTTTCTCGACAGGAGAGCACTATGGCTACACCTTC.

The rearrangement links TRBV29-1 to TRBJ1-3; TRBD1 aligns across 8 bases. Per the germline V gene, CDR1 is SQVTM and CDR2 is ANQGSEA. After removal of 6 bases from V and 8 bases from J, the junction contained 6 bases not matched to a gene. The CDR3 consists of 12 residues. In nucleotides, the CDR3 is TGCAGCGTCTCGGGACAGGAACACACCATATATTTT. Translating it yields CSVSGQEHTIYF.

The V call is TRBV5-5, the J call TRBJ2-1; the D is unclear. Germline CDR1 reads SGHKS; CDR2 reads YYEKEE (reference sequence). The CDR3 totals 16 residues. Trimming stripped 4 bases from V and 5 bases from J, with 19 bases between. CDR3 coding DNA: TGTGCCAGCAGCCATACCGGGCCTTCCCGGAACAATGAGCAGTTCTTC. It encodes CASSHTGPSRNNEQFF.

This sequence joins TRBV20-1 and TRBJ1-5; no clear D. Trimming took 0 bases from V and 4 from J, leaving 16 bases between them. CDR3 length equals 16 residues. CDR1 and CDR2 from the germline V gene are DFQATT and SNEGSKA (reference sequence). In DNA form, the CDR3 reads TGCAGTGCTAGAGATCTCGGCGGGCAGCTTAATCAGCCCCAGCATTTT. Translating gives CSARDLGGQLNQPQHF.

The chain is built from TRBV20-1 and TRBJ2-7, with D possibly TRBD2 on 6 matching bases. CDR1 and CDR2 (germline): DFQATT, SNEGSKA (reference sequence). The V gene lost 6 bases and the J gene lost 0 bases, with 12 bases spanning the gap. The CDR3 contains 13 residues. CDR3 residues: CSARPTSSYEQYF. CDR3 DNA sequence: TGCAGTGCGCGCCCGACTAGCTCCTACGAGCAGTACTTC.

The DNA of the CDR3 is TGTGCCAGCAGCTCACCTATAGACTGGTACGAGCAGTACGTC. Translation gives CASSSPIDWYEQYV. The V gene is TRBV5-5, the J gene TRBJ2-7; D gene ambiguous. The ends were cut back, 3 bases at V and 4 bases at J, with 14 bases in the middle. In germline, CDR1 is SGHKS, CDR2 YYEKEE (reference sequence). This CDR3 has 14 residues.

The chain is built from TRBV12-3 or TRBV12-4 and TRBJ1-5, with no clear D. This CDR3 spans 14 amino acids. V dropped 1 base and J dropped 4 bases, with 8 bases sitting between them. CDR3 region: CASSLDTFNQPQHF. The DNA of the CDR3 is TGTGCCAGCAGTTTAGACACGTTTAATCAGCCCCAGCATTTT.

V usage is TRBV11-1 and J usage is TRBJ2-1; TRBD1 agrees at 9 bases. This CDR3 is built from 14 residues. J was trimmed by 6 bases and V by 5 bases; bases with no gene match: 5. CDR1 is SGHAT, CDR2 FQDESV, per germline (reference sequence). This CDR3 is CASSGGTGSNEQFF. CDR3 coding DNA: TGTGCCAGCAGCGGAGGGACAGGGTCCAATGAGCAGTTCTTC.

This clonotype was counted only a few times. This sequence joins TRBV18 and TRBJ2-5; no clear D. The length of the CDR3 is 15 residues. V lost 4 bases, J lost 5 bases, and 17 bases lay in between. Germline V CDR1 and CDR2: KGHSH, LQKENI. The CDR3 DNA reads as TGTGCCAGCTCACTCCGACCCCCAAGTGCGGAGACCCAGTACTTC. The encoded protein is CASSLRPPSAETQYF. Combining the CDR3 with reference TRBV18 and TRBJ2-5 gives the whole variable domain NAGVMQNPRHLVRRRGQEARLRCSPMKGHSHVYWYRQLPEEGLKFMVYLQKENIIDESGMPKERFSAEFPKEGPSILRIQQVVRGDSAAYFCASSLRPPSAETQYFGPGTRLLVL.

This clonotype was seen a few times. The V gene is TRBV7-9, the J gene TRBJ2-5, with 10 bases lining up with TRBD2. V lost 3 bases, J lost 0 bases, and 1 base stayed unmatched. The germline V gene encodes CDR1 SEHNR and CDR2 FQNEAQ (reference sequence). The CDR3 totals 15 residues. In nucleotides, the CDR3 is TGTGCCAGCAGCTTGACTAGCGGGTACCAAGAGACCCAGTACTTC. Translated: CASSLTSGYQETQYF.

The V and J genes are TRBV19 and TRBJ2-1; no clear D gene. V lost 5 bases and J 4 bases, leaving 6 bases between the germline ends. In germline, CDR1 is LNHDA, CDR2 SQIVND (reference sequence). The CDR3 contains 12 residues. The CDR3 nucleotides are TGTGCCAGTAGTCTCGAGTACAATGAGCAGTTCTTC. This codes for CASSLEYNEQFF.

This chain connects TRBV4-1 to TRBJ2-3; 8 bases fit TRBD2. The CDR3 loop spans 18 amino acids. Losses at the gene ends were 2 bases for V and 1 base for J; bases not matched to a gene: 11. Germline values: CDR1 MGHRA, CDR2 YSYEKL. The CDR3 sequence is CASSQRMGGSGGTDTQYF. The CDR3 DNA is TGCGCCAGCAGCCAAAGGATGGGTGGTAGCGGGGGCACAGATACGCAGTATTTT.

This clonotype showed up just a few times. The rearrangement links TRBV7-8 to TRBJ2-1; no clear D gene. This CDR3 contains 16 residues. Germline CDR1 reads SGHVS; CDR2 reads FQNEAQ. The ends were cut back, 5 bases at V and 4 bases at J, with 18 bases in the middle. In DNA form, the CDR3 reads TGTGCCAGCAGCCTGGACGACCGTTCCCATTACAATGAGCAGTTCTTC. It codes for CASSLDDRSHYNEQFF.

This chain joins TRBV10-1 and TRBJ2-1; D is undetermined. Germline V gene lookup returns CDR1 WNHNN and CDR2 SYGVQD (reference sequence). This CDR3 is built from 13 residues. Trimming took off 4 bases at V and 5 bases at J, with 9 bases between the two ends. The CDR3 loop is CASSVGPDNEQFF. As DNA, the CDR3 is TGCGCCAGCAGTGTAGGGCCGGACAATGAGCAGTTCTTC.

The J gene is TRBJ2-4, the V gene TRBV18, with D unclear. V shed 3 bases and J shed 0 bases, with 6 bases lying between them. This CDR3 region has 14 residues. CDR1 is KGHSH, CDR2 LQKENI, per germline. The CDR3 loop reads CASSPQEAKNIQYF. Written as DNA, the CDR3 is TGTGCCAGCTCACCCCAGGAAGCCAAAAACATTCAGTACTTC.

This chain joins TRBV2 and TRBJ2-7; 7 bases align to TRBD2. V lost 1 base to trimming and J lost 3 bases; unmatched junction nucleotides: 6. From germline, CDR1 is SNHLY and CDR2 FYNNEI. This CDR3 contains 15 residues. CDR3 sequence: CASSEEGRDYYEQYV. In DNA form, the CDR3 reads TGTGCCAGCAGTGAAGAAGGCAGGGACTACTACGAGCAGTACGTC.

The chain combines TRBV19 with TRBJ2-1; D might be TRBD2 (5 bases). Deletions cut 3 bases from V and 7 bases from J, with 16 bases between. The CDR3 has 15 residues. Germline CDR1 is LNHDA and CDR2 is SQIVND (reference sequence). The CDR3: CASSMGDVDWNEQFF. The CDR3 coding sequence is TGTGCCAGTAGTATGGGCGACGTGGACTGGAATGAGCAGTTCTTC.

The chain couples TRBV21-1 to TRBJ1-6; whether TRBD1, the table's D call, matches the DNA was not checked. TRBV21-1 is a recognized pseudogene. This CDR3 spans 15 amino acids. DNA for the CDR3: TGTGCCAGCAGCGCTGCGGGGGCCTATAATTCACCCCTCCACTTT. Residues: CASSAAGAYNSPLHF.

The CDR3 DNA follows: TGTGCCAGCAGTTACTCGGGGGTAATAGGGAGCACTGAAGCTTTCTTT. It translates to CASSYSGVIGSTEAFF. This chain connects TRBV6-5 to TRBJ1-1; weak D call: TRBD1 (5 bases). This CDR3 comprises 16 residues. Germline V gene data show CDR1 as MNHEY and CDR2 as SVGAGI. V lost 0 bases and J lost 4, with 15 bases in between.

The chain links TRBV6-5 to TRBJ2-2; D is unresolved. V was pared by 0 bases and J by 1 base, with 3 bases between. This CDR3 region has 14 residues. The germline CDR1 and CDR2 sequences are MNHEY and SVGAGI. This CDR3 reads CASSYSGNTGELFF. CDR3 in DNA: TGTGCCAGCAGTTACTCAGGGAACACCGGGGAGCTGTTTTTT.